Each of the 8 T cell receptor beta chains below was sequenced from the same sample in a study of shared clonotypes between healthy human individuals. Repertoires were generated with immunoSEQ multiplex PCR, while TCRdb's copy carries only in-frame clones and drops some. The table has around 200,000 clones, around 63% seen once. Material for sequencing was memory CD4+ T cells sorted from blood. Subset here: CD45RA-negative fraction. The receptor set was obtained from a young man in good health.

The genes are TRBV6-6 and TRBJ2-7, with D possibly matching TRBD1 (6 bases). The V gene's germline CDR1 is MNHNY and CDR2 SVGAGI (reference sequence). There are 14 residues in the CDR3. Trimming removed 3 bases from V and 1 base from J, with 10 bases in between. This CDR3 is CASSYGDNSYEQYF. CDR3 nucleotide sequence: TGTGCCAGCAGTTATGGGGACAATTCCTACGAGCAGTACTTC.

This clone was counted between two and nine times. The rearrangement uses TRBV10-3 and TRBJ2-1; D may be TRBD2 (6 bases). Germline CDR1 and CDR2: ENHRY and SYGVKD. Trimming stripped 11 bases from V and 6 bases from J, with 17 bases between. The CDR3 extends over 13 amino acids. CDR3 amino acids: CAGGDQAFNEQFF. Written as DNA, the CDR3 is TGTGCCGGCGGGGACCAAGCTTTCAATGAGCAGTTCTTC.

This chain uses TRBV6-1 with TRBJ2-7; D gene unclear. The CDR3 length is 13 residues. V lost 3 bases, J lost 6 bases, and 12 bases lay in between. Germline lookup yields CDR1 MNHNS and CDR2 SASEGT. The CDR3 DNA follows: TGTGCCAGCAGTGATTCCCGCCGATCCGAGCAGTACTTC. This encodes CASSDSRRSEQYF.

The chain couples TRBV27 to TRBJ2-2, with D possibly TRBD2 on 7 matching bases. This CDR3 is built from 16 residues. Trimming removed 4 bases from V and 2 bases from J, with 14 bases in between. Germline V gives CDR1 MNHEY, CDR2 SMNVEV (reference sequence). The CDR3 here is CASSWGGGENTGELFF. CDR3 in DNA: TGTGCCAGCAGTTGGGGGGGCGGAGAAAACACCGGGGAGCTGTTTTTT.

There are many counts of this clone. This chain connects TRBV29-1 to TRBJ2-7; D is uncertain. The CDR3 is made up of 11 amino acids. Germline CDR1 is SQVTM and CDR2 is ANQGSEA. V shed 4 bases and J shed 0 bases, with 4 bases lying between them. The CDR3 protein is CSVGISYEQYF. CDR3 DNA sequence: TGCAGCGTTGGGATCTCCTACGAGCAGTACTTC.

This chain joins TRBV7-8 and TRBJ2-1; no clear D. CDR1 and CDR2 from the germline V gene are SGHVS and FQNEAQ. CDR3 size: 13 residues. Trimming left V 4 bases short and J 8 bases short, with 12 bases between. Here the CDR3 reads CASSSKQTHEQFF. DNA for the CDR3: TGTGCCAGCAGCTCCAAACAAACTCATGAGCAGTTCTTC.

The chain joins TRBV6-5 to TRBJ2-1; D not certain. The length of the CDR3 is 14 residues. Trimming left V 9 bases short and J 7 bases short, with 19 bases between. The germline CDR1 and CDR2 sequences are MNHEY and SVGAGI. CDR3: CASGPWNQRNEQFF. The CDR3 bases are TGTGCCAGTGGACCGTGGAACCAACGGAATGAGCAGTTCTTC.

This clone was found a few times. The chain uses TRBV7-2 and TRBJ1-2; D uncertain. Germline V gene lookup returns CDR1 SGHTA and CDR2 FQGNSA. The CDR3 is 13 residues long. V was cut by 4 bases and J by 4 bases, with 10 bases left in between. This CDR3 reads CASSSGRLYGYTF. The DNA for the CDR3 is TGTGCCAGCAGCTCCGGGAGGCTCTATGGCTACACCTTC.